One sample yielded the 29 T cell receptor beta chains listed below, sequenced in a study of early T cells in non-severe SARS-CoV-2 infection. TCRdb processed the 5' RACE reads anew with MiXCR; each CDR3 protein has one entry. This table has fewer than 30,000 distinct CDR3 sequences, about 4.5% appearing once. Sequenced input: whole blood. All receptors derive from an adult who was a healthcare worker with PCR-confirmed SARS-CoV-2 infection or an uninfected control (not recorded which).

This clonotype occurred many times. CDR3 in amino acids: CASSLRLGLRSYNEQFF. The CDR3 DNA reads as TGTGCCAGCAGCTTGAGATTGGGCCTGAGATCCTACAATGAGCAGTTCTTC. This rearrangement joins TRBV5-6 to TRBJ2-1; D not resolved. The CDR3 is 17 amino acids. Deletions cut 1 base from V and 1 base from J, with 15 bases between. Germline assignment: CDR1 SGHDT and CDR2 YYEEEE.

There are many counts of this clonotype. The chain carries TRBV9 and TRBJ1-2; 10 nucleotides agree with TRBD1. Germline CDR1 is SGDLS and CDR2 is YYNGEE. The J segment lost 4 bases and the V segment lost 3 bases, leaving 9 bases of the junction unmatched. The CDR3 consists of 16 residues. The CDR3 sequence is CASSGGRQGAIYGYTF. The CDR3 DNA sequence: TGTGCCAGCAGCGGAGGTAGACAGGGGGCCATCTATGGCTACACCTTC.

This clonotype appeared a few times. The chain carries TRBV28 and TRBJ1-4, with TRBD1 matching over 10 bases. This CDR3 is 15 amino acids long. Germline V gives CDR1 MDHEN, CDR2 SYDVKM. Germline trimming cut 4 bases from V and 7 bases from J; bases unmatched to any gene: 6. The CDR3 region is CASSSPGQGSEKLFF. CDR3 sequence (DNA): TGTGCCAGCAGTTCTCCGGGACAGGGGAGTGAAAAACTGTTTTTT.

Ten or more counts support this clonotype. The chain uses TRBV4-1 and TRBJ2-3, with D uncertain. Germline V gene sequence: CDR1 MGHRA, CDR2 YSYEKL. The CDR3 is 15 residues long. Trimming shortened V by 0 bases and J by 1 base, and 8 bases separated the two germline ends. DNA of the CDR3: TGCGCCAGCAGCCAAGACGGCGGTGGCACAGATACGCAGTATTTT. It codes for CASSQDGGGTDTQYF.

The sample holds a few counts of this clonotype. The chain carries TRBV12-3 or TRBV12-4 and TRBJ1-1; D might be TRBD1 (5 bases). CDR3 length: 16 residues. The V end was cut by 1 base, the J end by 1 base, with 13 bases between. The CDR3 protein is CASSLEVGPRNTEAFF. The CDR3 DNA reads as TGTGCCAGCAGTTTAGAGGTGGGGCCGAGGAACACTGAAGCTTTCTTT.

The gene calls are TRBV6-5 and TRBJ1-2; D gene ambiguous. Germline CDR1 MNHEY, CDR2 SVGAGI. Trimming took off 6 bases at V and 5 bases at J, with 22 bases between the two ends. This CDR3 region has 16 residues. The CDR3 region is CASSRNAGFRLYGYTF. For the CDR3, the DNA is TGTGCCAGCAGCCGAAACGCGGGGTTCCGGTTATATGGCTACACCTTC.

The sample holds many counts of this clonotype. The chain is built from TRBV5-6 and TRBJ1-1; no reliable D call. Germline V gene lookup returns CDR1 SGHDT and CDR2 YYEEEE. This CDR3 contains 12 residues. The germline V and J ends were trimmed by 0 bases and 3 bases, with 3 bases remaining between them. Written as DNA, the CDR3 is TGTGCCAGCAGCTTGGATTACACTGAAGCTTTCTTT. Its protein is CASSLDYTEAFF.

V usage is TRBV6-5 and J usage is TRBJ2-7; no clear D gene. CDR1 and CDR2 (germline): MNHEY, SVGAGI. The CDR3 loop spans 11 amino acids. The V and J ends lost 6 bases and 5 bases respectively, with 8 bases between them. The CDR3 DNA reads TGTGCCAGCAGCCGGTCGGACGAGCAGTACTTC. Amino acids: CASSRSDEQYF.

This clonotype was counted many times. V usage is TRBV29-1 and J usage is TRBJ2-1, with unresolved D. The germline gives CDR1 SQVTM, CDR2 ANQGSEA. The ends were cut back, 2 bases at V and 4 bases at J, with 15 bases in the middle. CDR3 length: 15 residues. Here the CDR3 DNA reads TGCAGCGTTGAATCGAGAGAGAGGATATACAATGAGCAGTTCTTC. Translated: CSVESRERIYNEQFF.

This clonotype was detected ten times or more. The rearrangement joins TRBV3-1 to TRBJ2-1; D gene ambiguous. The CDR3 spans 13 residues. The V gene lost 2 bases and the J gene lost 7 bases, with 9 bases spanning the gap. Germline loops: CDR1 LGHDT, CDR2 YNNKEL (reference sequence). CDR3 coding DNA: TGTGCCAGCAGCCAACGATTGCTGAATGAGCAGTTCTTC. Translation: CASSQRLLNEQFF.

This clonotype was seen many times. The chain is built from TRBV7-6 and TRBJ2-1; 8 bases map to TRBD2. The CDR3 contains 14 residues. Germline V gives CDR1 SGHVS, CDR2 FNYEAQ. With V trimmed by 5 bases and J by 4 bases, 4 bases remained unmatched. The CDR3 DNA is TGTGCCAGCAGCCCGGGACTAGGATACAATGAGCAGTTCTTC. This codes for CASSPGLGYNEQFF.

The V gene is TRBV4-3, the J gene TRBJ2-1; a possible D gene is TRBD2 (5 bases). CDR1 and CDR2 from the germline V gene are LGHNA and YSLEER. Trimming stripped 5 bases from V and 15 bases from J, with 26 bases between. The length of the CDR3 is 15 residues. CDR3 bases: TGCGCCAGCAGCTCAAGTATTGCGAGGGAGTCGCTGCGGTTCTTC. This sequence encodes CASSSSIARESLRFF.

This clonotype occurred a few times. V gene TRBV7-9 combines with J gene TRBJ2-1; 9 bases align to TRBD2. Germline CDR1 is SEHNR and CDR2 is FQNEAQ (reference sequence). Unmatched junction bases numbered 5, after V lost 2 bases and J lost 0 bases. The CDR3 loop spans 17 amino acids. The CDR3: CASSLQAAGGSYNEQFF. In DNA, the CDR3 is TGTGCCAGCAGCTTACAGGCAGCGGGAGGCTCCTACAATGAGCAGTTCTTC.

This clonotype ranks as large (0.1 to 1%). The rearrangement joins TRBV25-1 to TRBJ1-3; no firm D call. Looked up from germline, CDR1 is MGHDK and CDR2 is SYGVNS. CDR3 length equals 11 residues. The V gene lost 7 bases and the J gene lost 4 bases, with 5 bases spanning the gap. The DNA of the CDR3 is TGTGCCAGCATGAGCGGAAACACCATATATTTT. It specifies CASMSGNTIYF.

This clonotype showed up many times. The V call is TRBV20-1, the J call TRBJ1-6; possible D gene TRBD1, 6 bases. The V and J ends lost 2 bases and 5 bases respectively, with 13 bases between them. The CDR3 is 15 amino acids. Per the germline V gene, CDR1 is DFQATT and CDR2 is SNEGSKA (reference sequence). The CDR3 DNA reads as TGCAGTGCTAGACCGACCGGGACAAATAATTCACCCCTCCACTTT. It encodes CSARPTGTNNSPLHF.

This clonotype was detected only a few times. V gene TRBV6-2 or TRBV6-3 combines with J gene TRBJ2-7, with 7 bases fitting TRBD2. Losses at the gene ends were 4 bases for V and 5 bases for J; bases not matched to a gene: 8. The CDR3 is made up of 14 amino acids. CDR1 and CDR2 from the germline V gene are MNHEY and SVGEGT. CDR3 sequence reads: CASSSLGGRHEQYF. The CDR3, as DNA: TGTGCCAGCAGTTCTCTAGGCGGGAGACACGAGCAGTACTTC.

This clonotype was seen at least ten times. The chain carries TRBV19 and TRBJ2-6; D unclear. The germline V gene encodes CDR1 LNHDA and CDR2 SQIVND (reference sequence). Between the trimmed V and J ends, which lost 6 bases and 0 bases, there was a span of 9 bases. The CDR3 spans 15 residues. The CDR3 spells CASSIRPSGANVLTF. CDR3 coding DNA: TGTGCCAGTAGCATACGACCCTCTGGGGCCAACGTCCTGACTTTC.

CDR3 bases: TGTGCCAGCGCACTAGCGGGAGTTCCCCTCTCCTACGAGCAGTACTTC. This codes for CASALAGVPLSYEQYF. J is TRBJ2-7 and V is TRBV6-6, with 11 nucleotides matching TRBD2. V gave up 8 bases and J gave up 0 bases; unmatched junction bases: 9. The CDR3 consists of 16 residues. In germline, CDR1 is MNHNY, CDR2 SVGAGI (reference sequence).

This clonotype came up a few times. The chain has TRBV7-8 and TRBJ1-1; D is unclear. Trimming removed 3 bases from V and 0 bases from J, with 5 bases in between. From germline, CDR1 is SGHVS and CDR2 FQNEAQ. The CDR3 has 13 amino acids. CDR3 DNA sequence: TGTGCCAGCAGCTTGCCTATGAACACTGAAGCTTTCTTT. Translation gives CASSLPMNTEAFF.

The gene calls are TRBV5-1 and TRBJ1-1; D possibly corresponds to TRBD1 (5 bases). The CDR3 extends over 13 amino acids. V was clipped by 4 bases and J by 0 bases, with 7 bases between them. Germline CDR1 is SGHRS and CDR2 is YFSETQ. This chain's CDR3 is CASSMTVNTEAFF. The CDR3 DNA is TGCGCCAGCAGCATGACAGTGAACACTGAAGCTTTCTTT. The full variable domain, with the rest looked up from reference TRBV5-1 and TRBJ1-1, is KAGVTQTPRYLIKTRGQQVTLSCSPISGHRSVSWYQQTPGQGLQFLFEYFSETQRNKGNFPGRFSGRQFSNSRSEMNVSTLELGDSALYLCASSMTVNTEAFFGQGTRLTVV.

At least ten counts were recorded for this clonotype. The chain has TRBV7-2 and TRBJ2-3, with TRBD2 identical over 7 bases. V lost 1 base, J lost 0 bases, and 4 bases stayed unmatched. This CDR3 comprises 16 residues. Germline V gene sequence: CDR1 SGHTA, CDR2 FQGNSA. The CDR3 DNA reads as TGTGCCAGCAGCTTAGTATCTAGCGGAAGCACAGATACGCAGTATTTT. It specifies CASSLVSSGSTDTQYF.

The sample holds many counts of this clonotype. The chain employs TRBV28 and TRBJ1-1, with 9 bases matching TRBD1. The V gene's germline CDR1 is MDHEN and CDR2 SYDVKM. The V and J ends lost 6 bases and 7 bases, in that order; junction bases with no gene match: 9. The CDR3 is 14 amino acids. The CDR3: CASSFDRGYGEAFF. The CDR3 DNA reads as TGTGCCAGCAGCTTCGACAGGGGGTATGGTGAAGCTTTCTTT. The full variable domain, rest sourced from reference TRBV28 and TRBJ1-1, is DVKVTQSSRYLVKRTGEKVFLECVQDMDHENMFWYRQDPGLGLRLIYFSYDVKMKEKGDIPEGYSVSREKKERFSLILESASTNQTSMYLCASSFDRGYGEAFFGQGTRLTVV.

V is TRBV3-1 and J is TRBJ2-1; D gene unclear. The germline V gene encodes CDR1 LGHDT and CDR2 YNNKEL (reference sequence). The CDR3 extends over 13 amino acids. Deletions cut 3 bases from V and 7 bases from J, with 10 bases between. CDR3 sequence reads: CASSHSIYNEQFF. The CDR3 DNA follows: TGTGCCAGCAGCCATTCTATTTATAATGAGCAGTTCTTC.

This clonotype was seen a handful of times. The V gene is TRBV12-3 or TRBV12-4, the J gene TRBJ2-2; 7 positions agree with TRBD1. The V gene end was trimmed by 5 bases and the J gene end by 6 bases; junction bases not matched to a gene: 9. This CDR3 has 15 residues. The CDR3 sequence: CASSPDRVNAGELFF. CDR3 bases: TGTGCCAGCAGTCCTGACAGGGTTAACGCCGGGGAGCTGTTTTTT.

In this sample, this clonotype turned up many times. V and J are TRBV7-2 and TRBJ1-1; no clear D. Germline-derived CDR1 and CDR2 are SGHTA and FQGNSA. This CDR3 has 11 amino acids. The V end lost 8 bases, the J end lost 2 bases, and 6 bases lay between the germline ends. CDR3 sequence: CASSANTEAFF. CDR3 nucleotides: TGTGCCAGCTCCGCTAACACTGAAGCTTTCTTT.

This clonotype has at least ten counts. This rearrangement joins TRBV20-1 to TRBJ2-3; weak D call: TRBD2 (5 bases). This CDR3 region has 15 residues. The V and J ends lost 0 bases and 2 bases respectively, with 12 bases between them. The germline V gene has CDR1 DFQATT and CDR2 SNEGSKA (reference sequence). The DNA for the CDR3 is TGCAGTGCTAGAGATCGGGGAAAAGACACAGATACGCAGTATTTT. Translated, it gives CSARDRGKDTDTQYF.

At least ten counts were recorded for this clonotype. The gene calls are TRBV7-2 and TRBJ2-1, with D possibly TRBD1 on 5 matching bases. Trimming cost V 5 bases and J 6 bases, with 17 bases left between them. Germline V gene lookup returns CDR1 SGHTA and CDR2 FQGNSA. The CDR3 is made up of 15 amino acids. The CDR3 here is CASSPGQFLPNEQFF. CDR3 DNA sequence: TGTGCCAGCAGCCCCGGACAATTCCTTCCCAATGAGCAGTTCTTC.

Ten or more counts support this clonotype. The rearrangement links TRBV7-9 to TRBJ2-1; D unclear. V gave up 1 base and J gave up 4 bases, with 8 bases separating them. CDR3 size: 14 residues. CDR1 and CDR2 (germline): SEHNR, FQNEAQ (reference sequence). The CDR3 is CASSLGQVYNEQFF. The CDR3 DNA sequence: TGTGCCAGCAGCTTAGGCCAGGTTTACAATGAGCAGTTCTTC.

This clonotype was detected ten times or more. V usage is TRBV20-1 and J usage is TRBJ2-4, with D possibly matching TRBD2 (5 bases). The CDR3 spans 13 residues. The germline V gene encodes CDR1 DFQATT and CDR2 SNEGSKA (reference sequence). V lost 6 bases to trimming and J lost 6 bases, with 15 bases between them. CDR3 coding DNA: TGCAGTGCCGAGAGGGAAATGGGAAACATTCAGTACTTC. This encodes CSAEREMGNIQYF.